These T cell receptor beta chains were read from a single sample in a study of control samples from healthy donors and cancer patients. Produced via immunoSEQ multiplex PCR; TCRdb's table is partial and in-frame only. The sample has about 160,000 clones, 70% to 90% seen once. Specimen: blood. The receptors were gathered from a man younger than 45 in good health. Both conserved end residues are trimmed from each CDR3.

V gene	CDR3 protein
TRBV12-3/TRBV12-4	ASKGAQQPQH
TRBV12-5	ASGLVVRGGNYGYT
TRBV6-5	ASSYSGFGYEQY
TRBV7-2	ASTLRGETQY
TRBV30	AWSVRSNQPQH
TRBV4-3	ASSQEAGTGEQY
TRBV6-5	ASSSGNMNTEAF
TRBV7-2	ASSSSGAAGVYNEQF
TRBV28	ASRGTTGANVLT
TRBV9	ASSGRPGLARREETQY
TRBV5-1	ASSFQGKDEKLF
TRBV12-3/TRBV12-4	ASSQHYEQY
TRBV15	ATSRVRGSTDTQY
TRBV9	ASSVAPRVGTDTQY
TRBV7-9	ASSSRGGQTHLAGEQY
TRBV5-4	ASSLDLNTEAF
TRBV5-6	ASSLGGGTEAF
TRBV5-6	ASSSYRTGNYGYT
TRBV7-2	ASGDQIWGEQY
TRBV10-3	AISGQASEKLF
TRBV14	ASSPRGITYNEQF
TRBV15	ATSKGLSNYGYT
TRBV7-9	ASSLVRGETQY
TRBV12-3/TRBV12-4	ATLGGWDTEAF
TRBV10-3	AISGLADEQF
TRBV5-1	ASSLGLTPSSSYEQY
TRBV6-5	ASRATSGMFKY
TRBV28	ASSPGTDISYEQY
TRBV6-5	ASINSRRTSYGYT
TRBV4-3	ASSQNQGAGEQY
TRBV7-2	ASSLGRSYYEQY
TRBV2	ASGRGAGSGELF
TRBV9	ASSVLAGEHNEQF
TRBV9	ASSVAGVAGGVGELF
TRBV5-1	ASRPGGRLETQY
TRBV6-1	ASSDRILTEAF
TRBV28	ASVPGQLIVNSGNTIY
TRBV28	ASSPTTGTMNTEAF
TRBV3-1/TRBV3-2	ASRPKGGYNYYNEQF
TRBV7-2	ASSIDRGRRGYT